The rows below give T cell receptor beta chains drawn from one sample of a study of cytomegalovirus exposure and HLA in healthy donors. Some clones are missing from TCRdb's copy, which holds only in-frame ones; the method was immunoSEQ multiplex PCR. The profile covers around 90,000 clones, with around 80% appearing a single time and 0.5% to 0.65% taken by the ten largest. The sample taken for sequencing was PBMCs. The receptors derive from a man younger than 45 in good health and CMV-seronegative. CDR3s include the opening cysteine and the closing phenylalanine or tryptophan. D genes are given only for firm matches. Size is stated for part of the rows, as once, few or many counts, or as a class when the clone is expanded.

TRBV5-1	NA	NA	TRBJ1-4	CASSQGLDYEKLFF
TRBV2	NA	TRBD1	TRBJ1-2	CASSETGLGGYTF
TRBV7-3	once	NA	TRBJ1-1	CASSEWGDTEAFF
TRBV2	once	NA	TRBJ1-5	CASKWTEGVQPQHF
TRBV5-4	NA	TRBD2	TRBJ2-1	CASSYSGGASYNEQFF
TRBV9	NA	TRBD2	TRBJ2-5	CASSVAGGGETQYF
TRBV14	once	NA	TRBJ1-1	CASSPLSSMNTEAFF
TRBV7-6	NA	NA	TRBJ1-5	CASSLEATGGDQPQHF
TRBV6-6	NA	NA	TRBJ2-7	CASSLNERAYEQYF
TRBV6-1	few	TRBD2	TRBJ2-2	CASSDGIAGGPSGELFF
TRBV5-4	NA	TRBD1	TRBJ2-7	CASRPRDRAYEQYF